This T cell receptor (beta chain) was found in a study of blood T cell repertoires in COVID-19. Study as a whole: T cells, B-cell-depleted T cells, or PBMCs supplied cDNA or gDNA.

Germline CDR1 reads LGHNA; CDR2 reads YSLEER. Trimming removed 6 bases from V and 2 bases from J; junction bases left unmatched: 13. The CDR3 has 19 amino acids. This clone was detected only once. Methods used by the authors: The assay estimated nucleated cells by amplifying reference gene primers. Sequencing used immunoSEQ multiplex PCR; TCRdb keeps in-frame clones, though not all of them. V and J calls and clone size come straight from that table; D and trimming were deduced from the DNA. This table has some 110,000 clones, around 83% appearing once. In assigning cohorts, the study relied on participant-reported clinical history. Cohort 3 recovery required two negative PCRs, clearance, or symptom resolution.

This rearrangement joins TRBV4-3 to TRBJ2-6, with 10 bases aligning to TRBD1. Input material: PBMCs or T cells enriched from blood (not recorded which). The clonotype was recovered from a woman aged 25 to 39 who had recovered from COVID-19. The CDR3 DNA reads TGCGCCAGCAGTTCTGCCCTGACAGGGGGCGCAACTGGGGCCAACGTCCTGACTTTC. This codes for CASSSALTGGATGANVLTF.